These T cell receptor beta chains were read from a single sample in a study of identical twins. A single record per CDR3 protein comes from TCRdb applying MiXCR to the 5' RACE reads. The data hold 250,000 or so distinct CDR3 sequences, with 10% to 15% observed a single time. These data were likewise used in another study, on yellow fever vaccine responses in identical twins.

The sample was memory (CD45RO+) T cells sorted from blood. The receptors originated from a woman aged 18-29 years in good health. Each CDR3 is given with its conserved first and last residue. A D gene is named only where the DNA matches it firmly. Rows give clone size only sometimes, using once, few, many, or a class for an expanded clone.

v_gene	d_gene	abundance	j_gene	CDR3nt	CDR3aa
TRBV9	NA	few	TRBJ2-2	TGTGCCAGCAGCGTAGAGGGGGGGCGCACCGGGGAGCTGTTTTTT	CASSVEGGRTGELFF
TRBV5-6	NA	NA	TRBJ1-3	TGTGCCAGCAGCTGGGACTCGGCGGCTGGAAACACCATATATTTT	CASSWDSAAGNTIYF
TRBV5-1	TRBD2	NA	TRBJ2-2	TGCGCCAGCAGCGTGACTAGCGGGCTCTTAAGGAACACCGGGGAGCTGTTTTTT	CASSVTSGLLRNTGELFF
TRBV29-1	TRBD2	NA	TRBJ2-7	TGCAGCGTGTACGGGACTAGCGGGCCGAGTCGCAACGAGCAGTACTTC	CSVYGTSGPSRNEQYF
TRBV12-3/TRBV12-4	TRBD2	many	TRBJ2-6	TGTGCCAGCAGCCGTAGCGGGGCTGGGGCCAACGTCCTGACTTTC	CASSRSGAGANVLTF
TRBV27	TRBD2	many	TRBJ2-1	TGTGCCAGCAGTCCCGGGAGGGGATTCTACAATGAGCAGTTCTTC	CASSPGRGFYNEQFF
TRBV15	NA	NA	TRBJ2-6	TGTGCCACCAGCAGCAGCGTACAGGCCGCCTCTGGGGCCAACGTCCTGACTTTC	CATSSSVQAASGANVLTF
TRBV24-1	NA	few	TRBJ2-7	TGTGCCACCAGTGACCCCCGGCGGCCAACCTACGAGCAGTACTTC	CATSDPRRPTYEQYF
TRBV5-1	NA	many	TRBJ1-5	TGCGCCAGCAGCCTCACAGGGCGGGATGGCAATCAGCCCCAGCATTTT	CASSLTGRDGNQPQHF
TRBV6-1	NA	NA	TRBJ1-5	TGTGCCAGCAGTCCCCTACAGGGAGGGCAGCCCCAGCATTTT	CASSPLQGGQPQHF
TRBV7-9	NA	many	TRBJ2-7	TGTGCCAGCAGCTTAGGGTACCACACCTACGAGCAGTACTTC	CASSLGYHTYEQYF
TRBV11-2	TRBD1	many	TRBJ2-2	TGTGCCAGCAGCTTAGCGGGACAGGATAACGGGGAGCTGTTTTTT	CASSLAGQDNGELFF
TRBV7-2	TRBD1	NA	TRBJ1-1	TGTGCCCACAGGGGCACTGAAGCTTTCTTT	CAHRGTEAFF
TRBV21-1	NA	few	TRBJ2-7	TGTGCCAGCATCAGGAGACAGTCCTACGAGCAGTACTTC	CASIRRQSYEQYF
TRBV4-2	TRBD1	NA	TRBJ2-7	TGTGCCAGCAGCCACAGAAGGGCGTTGACAGGGGGTGGTATTAACGAGCAGTACTTC	CASSHRRALTGGGINEQYF
TRBV5-4	NA	NA	TRBJ2-5	TGTGCCAGCAGCTTTGACAAGCGCCCTGCGGGAGAGACCCAGTACTTC	CASSFDKRPAGETQYF
TRBV27	NA	few	TRBJ2-7	TGTGCCAGCAGATCCCCTCTCCGGGGTAACGAGCAGTACTTC	CASRSPLRGNEQYF
TRBV7-2	NA	NA	TRBJ2-7	TGTGCCAGCAGCGCCACCGGCGATAGGATCTACGAGCAGTACTTC	CASSATGDRIYEQYF
TRBV12-3/TRBV12-4	NA	many	TRBJ2-5	TGTGCCAGCAGTTTAGCGGACCCGGCTTGGGAGACCCAGTACTTC	CASSLADPAWETQYF
TRBV30	NA	NA	TRBJ2-7	TGTGCCTGGAGTGATCGCAGGTACGAGCAGTACTTC	CAWSDRRYEQYF
TRBV3-1	NA	few	TRBJ1-6	TGTGCCAGCAGCGCTCTTTCCCAGGGGACCCTCCACTTT	CASSALSQGTLHF
TRBV12-3/TRBV12-4	TRBD1	many	TRBJ2-7	TGTGCCAGCAGTACGACCGGGACAGACTACGAGCAGTACTTC	CASSTTGTDYEQYF
TRBV7-3	TRBD2	NA	TRBJ2-1	TGTGCCAGCAGCCCCGGCGGGACTAACAATGAGCAGTTCTTC	CASSPGGTNNEQFF
TRBV5-1	NA	few	TRBJ1-1	TGCGCCAGCAGCTACGGAGGGACTACAATGAACACTGAAGCTTTCTTT	CASSYGGTTMNTEAFF
TRBV19	NA	once	TRBJ2-5	TGTGCCAGTAGTGTTGCTCTTCGGGAGACCCAGTACTTC	CASSVALRETQYF
TRBV18	NA	NA	TRBJ2-7	TGTGCCAGCTCACCCGGAACAAGGAGGGGTGCCAACGAGCAGTACTTC	CASSPGTRRGANEQYF
TRBV24-1	NA	NA	TRBJ2-2	TGTGCCACCTCGAACACCGGGGAGCTGTTTTTT	CATSNTGELFF
TRBV4-3	TRBD2	NA	TRBJ2-1	TGCGCCAGCAGCCAAGATCTTTCGGGAGGGCTCATTTCTGAGCAGTTCTTC	CASSQDLSGGLISEQFF
TRBV16	NA	many	TRBJ2-4	TGTGCCAGCAGCCAATCAGGGGCAGCCAAAAACATTCAGTACTTC	CASSQSGAAKNIQYF
TRBV18	NA	NA	TRBJ2-3	TGTGCCAGCGCACAGGGCCACACAGATACGCAGTATTTT	CASAQGHTDTQYF
TRBV6-5	NA	NA	TRBJ1-6	TGTGCCAGCAGTTACAGCGGGGCCGGGGGTTCACCCCTCCACTTT	CASSYSGAGGSPLHF
TRBV24-1	NA	NA	TRBJ2-5	TGTGCCACCAGTGATTTGCGTGAAGAGACCCAGTACTTC	CATSDLREETQYF
TRBV4-2	TRBD2	many	TRBJ2-2	TGTGCCAGCAGCCGGTGGCGGGGGGAAAACACCGGGGAGCTGTTTTTT	CASSRWRGENTGELFF
TRBV27	TRBD1	NA	TRBJ2-7	TGTGCCAGCAGTTTAGGTTATCGGGGACAGGGTCCCACCGAGCAGTACTTC	CASSLGYRGQGPTEQYF
TRBV5-6	NA	many	TRBJ2-1	TGTGCCAGCAGCTTGGAATCGAACAGGGCCAATGAGCAGTTCTTC	CASSLESNRANEQFF
TRBV20-1	NA	NA	TRBJ2-7	TGCAGTGCTAGCAGTCAGGGCTACGAGCAGTACTTC	CSASSQGYEQYF
TRBV4-2	NA	NA	TRBJ2-5	TGTGCCAGCAGCCAAGAACGGATGCGTAGTGGGGGGGAGACCCAGTACTTC	CASSQERMRSGGETQYF
TRBV12-3/TRBV12-4	TRBD2	few	TRBJ2-5	TGTGCCAGCAGATTACTAGCGGGAGGGCCTGAGACCCAGTACTTC	CASRLLAGGPETQYF
TRBV11-2	NA	NA	TRBJ2-1	TGTGCCAGCAGCCTCAGAGGCACTAACAATGAGCAGTTCTTC	CASSLRGTNNEQFF
TRBV9	TRBD2	few	TRBJ2-3	TGTGCCAGCAGCGCCTCCGGGACTAGCAAGGATACGCAGTATTTT	CASSASGTSKDTQYF
TRBV28	TRBD1	few	TRBJ2-1	TGTGCCAGCAGTTTATTCGACAGGGGGGATAATGAGCAGTTCTTC	CASSLFDRGDNEQFF
TRBV7-2	NA	many	TRBJ2-1	TGTGCCACGAGCTCCTACAATGAGCAGTTCTTC	CATSSYNEQFF